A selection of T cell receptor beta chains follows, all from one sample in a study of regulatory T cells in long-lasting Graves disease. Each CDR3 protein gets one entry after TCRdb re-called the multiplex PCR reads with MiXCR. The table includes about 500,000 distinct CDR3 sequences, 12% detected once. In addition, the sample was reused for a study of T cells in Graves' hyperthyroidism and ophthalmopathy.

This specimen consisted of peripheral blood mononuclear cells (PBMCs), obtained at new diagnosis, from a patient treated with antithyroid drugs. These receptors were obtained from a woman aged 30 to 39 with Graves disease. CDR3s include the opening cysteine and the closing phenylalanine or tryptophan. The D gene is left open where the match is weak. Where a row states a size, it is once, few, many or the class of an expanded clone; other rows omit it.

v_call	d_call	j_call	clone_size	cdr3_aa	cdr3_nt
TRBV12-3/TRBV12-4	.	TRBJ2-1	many	CASSLQVGTYNEQFF	TGTGCCAGCAGTTTACAAGTGGGTACCTACAATGAGCAGTTCTTC
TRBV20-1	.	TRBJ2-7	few	CSATNYAGHLRNEQYF	TGCAGTGCTACAAATTACGCGGGACACCTCCGAAACGAGCAGTACTTC
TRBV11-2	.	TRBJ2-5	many	CASSSGQREGETQYF	TGTGCCAGCAGCTCCGGACAGAGGGAGGGAGAGACCCAGTACTTC
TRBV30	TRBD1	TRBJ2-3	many	CAWTPGQGARDTQYF	TGTGCCTGGACTCCCGGACAGGGGGCACGCGATACGCAGTATTTT
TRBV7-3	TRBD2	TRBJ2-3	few	CASSLELVRGSGRAPDTQYF	TGTGCCAGCAGCTTAGAGCTGGTGAGGGGCAGCGGGAGGGCCCCAGATACGCAGTATTTT
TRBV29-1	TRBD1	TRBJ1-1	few	CSVTGANTEAFF	TGCAGCGTTACAGGGGCGAACACTGAAGCTTTCTTT
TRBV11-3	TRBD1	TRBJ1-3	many	CASSLEGQVSGNTIYF	TGTGCCAGCAGCTTAGAAGGACAGGTCTCTGGAAACACCATATATTTT
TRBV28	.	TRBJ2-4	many	CASSNVRVAIQYF	TGTGCCAGCAGTAACGTCAGGGTAGCCATTCAGTACTTC
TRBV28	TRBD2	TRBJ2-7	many	CASNLLAGGREQYF	TGTGCCAGCAACCTACTAGCGGGAGGCCGGGAGCAGTACTTC
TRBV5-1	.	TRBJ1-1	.	CASSLGSETYTIF	TGCGCCAGCAGCTTAGGGTCCGAAACTTATACCATTTTT
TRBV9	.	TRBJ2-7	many	CASSTGLATSYEQYF	TGTGCCAGCAGCACCGGTCTAGCGACCTCCTACGAGCAGTACTTC
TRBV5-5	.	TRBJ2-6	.	CASSFAGNLASGANVLTF	TGTGCCAGCAGCTTCGCAGGAAACCTTGCCTCTGGGGCCAACGTCCTGACTTTC
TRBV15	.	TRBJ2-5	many	CATSRHSQETQYF	TGTGCCACCAGCAGACATTCGCAAGAGACCCAGTACTTC
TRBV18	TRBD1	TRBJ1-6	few	CASSPPEGARNSPLHF	TGTGCCAGCTCACCACCCGAGGGGGCGCGTAATTCACCCCTCCACTTT
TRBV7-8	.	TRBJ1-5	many	CASSVNSNQPQHF	TGTGCCAGCAGCGTCAACAGCAATCAGCCCCAGCATTTT
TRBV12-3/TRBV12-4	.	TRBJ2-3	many	CASSLGETSTDTQYF	TGTGCCAGCAGTTTAGGGGAGACTAGCACAGATACGCAGTATTTT
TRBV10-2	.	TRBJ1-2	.	CASSEVRVHGYTF	TGCGCCAGCAGTGAGGTCAGGGTGCATGGCTACACCTTC
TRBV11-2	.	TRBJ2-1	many	CASSLRRGGEQFF	TGTGCCAGCAGCCTCCGTCGGGGCGGTGAGCAGTTCTTC
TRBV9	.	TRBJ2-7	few	CASSAAPPGDRTYEQYF	TGTGCCAGCAGCGCCGCCCCCCCAGGGGATAGAACCTACGAGCAGTACTTC
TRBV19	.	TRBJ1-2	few	CASNPGSHYGYTF	TGTGCCAGTAATCCAGGGTCCCACTATGGCTACACCTTC
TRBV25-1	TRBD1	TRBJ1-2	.	CASSEGTGANYGYTF	TGTGCCAGCAGTGAGGGGACAGGAGCCAACTATGGCTACACCTTC
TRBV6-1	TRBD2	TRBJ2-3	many	CATAGTSETDTQYF	TGTGCCACCGCAGGGACTAGCGAAACAGATACGCAGTATTTT
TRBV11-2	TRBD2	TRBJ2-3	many	CASSFSLPGPAVREGLNVDTQYF	TGTGCCAGCAGCTTTTCTCTGCCGGGACCAGCGGTGCGGGAGGGCCTAAATGTAGATACGCAGTATTTT
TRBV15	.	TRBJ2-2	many	CATSRVITGELFF	TGTGCCACCAGCAGAGTAATTACCGGGGAGCTGTTTTTT
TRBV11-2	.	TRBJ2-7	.	CASSRPGPETYEQYF	TGTGCCAGCAGCCGCCCGGGCCCCGAGACCTACGAGCAGTACTTC
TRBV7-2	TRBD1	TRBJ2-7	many	CASSLDRGFPYEQYF	TGTGCCAGCAGCTTAGACAGGGGGTTCCCCTACGAGCAGTACTTC
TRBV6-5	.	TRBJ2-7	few	CASSSVEELSEQYF	TGTGCCAGCAGTTCGGTAGAAGAGCTAAGCGAGCAGTACTTC
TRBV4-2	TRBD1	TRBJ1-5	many	CASSPDRGADQPQHF	TGTGCCAGCAGCCCCGACAGGGGGGCGGATCAGCCCCAGCATTTT
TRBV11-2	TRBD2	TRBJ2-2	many	CASSLRPTGLAQGGELFF	TGTGCCAGCAGCCTCCGGCCGACAGGACTAGCCCAGGGCGGGGAGCTGTTTTTT
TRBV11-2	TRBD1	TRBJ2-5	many	CASSPQTGGFGETQYF	TGTGCCAGCAGCCCCCAGACAGGGGGCTTCGGGGAGACCCAGTACTTC
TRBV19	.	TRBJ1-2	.	CASSIVGRGRGYTF	TGTGCCAGTAGTATAGTCGGCAGGGGCCGTGGCTACACCTTC